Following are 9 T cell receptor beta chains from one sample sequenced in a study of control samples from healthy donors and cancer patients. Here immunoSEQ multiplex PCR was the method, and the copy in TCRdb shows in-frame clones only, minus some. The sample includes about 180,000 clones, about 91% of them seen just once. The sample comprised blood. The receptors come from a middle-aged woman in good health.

The CDR3 spells CASSGGTDSGNTIYF. The CDR3 bases are TGTGCCAGCAGCGGAGGGACAGACTCTGGAAACACCATATATTTT. The rearrangement links TRBV5-5 to TRBJ1-3; 7 bases line up with TRBD1. CDR1 SGHKS and CDR2 YYEKEE come from the germline V gene (reference sequence). The CDR3 has 15 amino acids. J was trimmed by 0 bases and V by 4 bases; bases with no gene match: 4.

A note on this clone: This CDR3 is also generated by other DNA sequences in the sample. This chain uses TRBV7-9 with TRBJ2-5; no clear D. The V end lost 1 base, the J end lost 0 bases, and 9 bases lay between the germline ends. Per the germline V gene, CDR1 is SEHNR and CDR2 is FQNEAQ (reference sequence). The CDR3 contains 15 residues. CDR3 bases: TGTGCCAGCAGCTTAGGGCAGTCGTACCAAGAGACCCAGTACTTC. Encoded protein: CASSLGQSYQETQYF.

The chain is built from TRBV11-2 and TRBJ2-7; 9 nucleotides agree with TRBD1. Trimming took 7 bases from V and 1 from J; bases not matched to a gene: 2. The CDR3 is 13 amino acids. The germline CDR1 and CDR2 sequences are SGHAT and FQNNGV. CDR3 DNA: TGTGCCAGCACCGGGACAGGGTCCTACGAGCAGTACTTC. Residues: CASTGTGSYEQYF. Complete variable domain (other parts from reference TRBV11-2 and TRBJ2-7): EAGVAQSPRYKIIEKRQSVAFWCNPISGHATLYWYQQILGQGPKLLIQFQNNGVVDDSQLPKDRFSAERLKGVDSTLKIQPAKLEDSAVYLCASTGTGSYEQYFGPGTRLTVT.

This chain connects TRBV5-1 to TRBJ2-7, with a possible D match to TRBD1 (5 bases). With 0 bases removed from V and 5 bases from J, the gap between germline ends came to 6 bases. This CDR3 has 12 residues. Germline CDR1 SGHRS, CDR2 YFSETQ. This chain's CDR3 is CASSLAGNEQYF. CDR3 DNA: TGCGCCAGCAGCTTGGCAGGGAACGAGCAGTACTTC.

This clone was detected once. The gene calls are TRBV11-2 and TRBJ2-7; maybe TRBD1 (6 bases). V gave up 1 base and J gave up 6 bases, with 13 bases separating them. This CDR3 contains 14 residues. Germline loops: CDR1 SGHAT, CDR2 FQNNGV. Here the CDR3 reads CASSLVSQGGEQYF. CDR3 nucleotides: TGTGCCAGCAGCTTAGTATCACAGGGTGGCGAGCAGTACTTC.

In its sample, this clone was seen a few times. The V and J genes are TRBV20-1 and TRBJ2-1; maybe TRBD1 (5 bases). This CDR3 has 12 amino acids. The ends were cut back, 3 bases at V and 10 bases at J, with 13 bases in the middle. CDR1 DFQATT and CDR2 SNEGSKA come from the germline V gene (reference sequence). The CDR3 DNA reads TGCAGTGCTAGTCAGGGCCTGAAAGAGCAGTTCTTC. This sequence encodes CSASQGLKEQFF.

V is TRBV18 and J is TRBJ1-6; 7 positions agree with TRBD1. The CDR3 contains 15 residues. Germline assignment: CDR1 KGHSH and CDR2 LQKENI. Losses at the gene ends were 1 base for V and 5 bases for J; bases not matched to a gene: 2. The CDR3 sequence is CASSPQTGDNSPLHF. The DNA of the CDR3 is TGTGCCAGCTCACCACAAACAGGGGATAATTCACCCCTCCACTTT.

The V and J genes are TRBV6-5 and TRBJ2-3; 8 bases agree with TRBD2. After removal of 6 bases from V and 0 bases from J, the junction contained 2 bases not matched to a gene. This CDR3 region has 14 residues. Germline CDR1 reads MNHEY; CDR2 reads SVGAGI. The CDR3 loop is CASSRTSSTDTQYF. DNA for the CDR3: TGTGCCAGCAGCAGGACTAGCAGCACAGATACGCAGTATTTT.

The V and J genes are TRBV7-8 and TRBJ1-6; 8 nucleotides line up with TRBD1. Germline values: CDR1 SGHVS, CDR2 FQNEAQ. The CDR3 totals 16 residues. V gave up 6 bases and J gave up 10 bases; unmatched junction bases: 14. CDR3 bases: TGTGCCAGCAGAACGCAGGGGGCGCAAGGTTACTCACCCCTCCACTTT. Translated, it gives CASRTQGAQGYSPLHF.